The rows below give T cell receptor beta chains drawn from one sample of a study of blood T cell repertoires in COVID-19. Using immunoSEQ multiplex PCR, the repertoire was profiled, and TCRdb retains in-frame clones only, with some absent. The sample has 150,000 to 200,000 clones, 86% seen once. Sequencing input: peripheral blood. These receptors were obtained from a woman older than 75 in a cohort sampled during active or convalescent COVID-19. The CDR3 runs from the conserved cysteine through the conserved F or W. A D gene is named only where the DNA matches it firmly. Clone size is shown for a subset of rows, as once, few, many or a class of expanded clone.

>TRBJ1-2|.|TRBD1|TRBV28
CASSRPPGQNNYGYTF
TGTGCCAGCAGCAGGCCCCCGGGACAGAATAACTATGGCTACACCTTC
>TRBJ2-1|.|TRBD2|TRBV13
CASSTRTSGLYNEQFF
TGTGCCAGCAGCACCCGGACTAGCGGGTTGTACAATGAGCAGTTCTTC
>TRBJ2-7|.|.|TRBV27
CASSLGDTGFQQYF
TGTGCCAGCAGCTTGGGTGATACAGGGTTCCAGCAGTACTTC
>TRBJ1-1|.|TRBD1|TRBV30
CAWSYQQGGAFF
TGTGCCTGGAGTTATCAGCAGGGGGGAGCTTTCTTT
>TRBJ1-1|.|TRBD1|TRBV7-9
CASSYRGDTEAFF
TGTGCCAGCAGCTACAGGGGGGACACTGAAGCTTTCTTT
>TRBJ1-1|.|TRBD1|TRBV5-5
CASTPGGVNTEAFF
TGTGCCAGCACACCAGGGGGCGTGAACACTGAAGCTTTCTTT
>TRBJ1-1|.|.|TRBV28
CASREFGQLNTEAFF
TGTGCCAGCAGGGAGTTCGGACAGTTGAACACTGAAGCTTTCTTT
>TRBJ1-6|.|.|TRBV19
CASSGNTRNSPLHF
TGTGCCAGTAGCGGGAATACCAGGAATTCACCCCTCCACTTT
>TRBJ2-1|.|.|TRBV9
CASSVGGVSHNEQFF
TGTGCCAGCAGCGTAGGGGGGGTCTCCCACAATGAGCAGTTCTTC
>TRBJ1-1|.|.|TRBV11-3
CASSPDTNTEAFF
TGTGCCAGCAGTCCGGACACGAACACTGAAGCTTTCTTT
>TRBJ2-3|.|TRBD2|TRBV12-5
CASGLSGEPDTQYF
TGTGCTAGTGGTTTGAGCGGGGAGCCAGATACGCAGTATTTT
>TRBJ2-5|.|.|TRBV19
CASSRGRVMQETQYF
TGTGCCAGTAGTCGAGGCAGGGTGATGCAAGAGACCCAGTACTTC
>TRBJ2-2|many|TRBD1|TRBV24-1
CATRDRVNTGELFF
TGTGCCACCAGGGACAGGGTGAACACCGGGGAGCTGTTTTTT
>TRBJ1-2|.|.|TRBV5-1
CASSLAPGQRPIDGYTF
TGCGCCAGCAGCTTGGCCCCAGGACAGCGTCCTATCGATGGCTACACCTTC
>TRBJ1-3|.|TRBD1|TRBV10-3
CAISESARGRDTIYF
TGTGCCATCAGTGAGTCCGCCAGGGGGCGGGACACCATATATTTT
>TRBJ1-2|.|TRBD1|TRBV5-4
CASSARQGAGYGYTF
TGTGCCAGCAGCGCTAGACAGGGGGCAGGGTATGGCTACACCTTC
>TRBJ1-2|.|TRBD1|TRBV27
CASSNNQGAGGYTF
TGTGCCAGCAGCAATAATCAGGGGGCGGGGGGCTACACCTTC
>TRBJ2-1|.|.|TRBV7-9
CASKVLGMFGQFF
TGTGCCAGTAAGGTCCTCGGGATGTTTGGGCAGTTCTTC
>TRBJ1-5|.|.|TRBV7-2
CASGFGSLTGNQPQHF
TGTGCCAGCGGTTTCGGATCCTTGACAGGCAATCAGCCCCAGCATTTT
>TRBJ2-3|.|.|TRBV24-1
CATRHQVSTDTQYF
TGTGCCACCAGGCACCAGGTCAGCACAGATACGCAGTATTTT
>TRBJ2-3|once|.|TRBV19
CASSILSGRTDTQYF
TGTGCCAGTAGTATCTTGAGCGGACGCACAGATACGCAGTATTTT
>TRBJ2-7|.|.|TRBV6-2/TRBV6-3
CASTPTVSHSYEQYF
TGTGCCAGCACCCCGACAGTGAGTCACTCCTACGAGCAGTACTTC
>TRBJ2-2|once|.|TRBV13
CASSSLGGLNTGELFF
TGTGCCAGCAGCTCCCTAGGCGGACTAAACACCGGGGAGCTGTTTTTT
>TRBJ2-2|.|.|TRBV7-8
CASIGGAIGELFF
TGTGCCAGCATAGGCGGAGCGATCGGGGAGCTGTTTTTT
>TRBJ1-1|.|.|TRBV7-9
CASSLGHQGQRAFF
TGTGCCAGCAGCTTAGGTCATCAGGGGCAAAGGGCTTTCTTT
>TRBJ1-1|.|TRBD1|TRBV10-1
CASSESQGVRGAFF
TGCGCCAGCAGTGAATCACAGGGGGTGCGGGGAGCTTTCTTT
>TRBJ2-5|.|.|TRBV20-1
CSGLEGETQYF
TGCAGTGGGCTAGAGGGAGAGACCCAGTACTTC
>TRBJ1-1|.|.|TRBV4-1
CASSLPARGGYEAFF
TGCGCCAGCAGCCTTCCTGCCCGTGGGGGGTATGAAGCTTTCTTT
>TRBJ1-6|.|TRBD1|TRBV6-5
CASRRDRRSPLHF
TGTGCCAGCAGACGGGACAGGCGTTCACCCCTCCACTTT
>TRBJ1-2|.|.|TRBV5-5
CASSPGGGFGYTF
TGTGCCAGCTCCCCGGGGGGAGGGTTTGGCTACACCTTC
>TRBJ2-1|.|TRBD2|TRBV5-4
CASSLDGGRAVVFNEQFF
TGTGCCAGCAGCTTGGATGGCGGGAGGGCCGTCGTTTTCAATGAGCAGTTCTTC
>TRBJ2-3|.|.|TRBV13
CASSSTRADTQYF
TGTGCCAGCAGCTCGACTAGAGCAGATACGCAGTATTTT
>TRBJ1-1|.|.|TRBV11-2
CSSSRRNTEAFF
TGTTCGTCGAGCAGGCGGAACACTGAAGCTTTCTTT
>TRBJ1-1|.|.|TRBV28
CASSLPGSNTEAFF
TGTGCCAGCAGTTTGCCAGGGTCTAACACTGAAGCTTTCTTT
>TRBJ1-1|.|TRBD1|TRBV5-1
CASSLGRGRLDTEAFF
TGCGCCAGCAGCTTGGGCAGGGGGCGGTTGGACACTGAAGCTTTCTTT
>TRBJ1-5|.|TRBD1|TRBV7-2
CASSLSGQGAPNQPQHF
TGTGCCAGCAGCTTAAGCGGACAGGGGGCTCCCAATCAGCCCCAGCATTTT
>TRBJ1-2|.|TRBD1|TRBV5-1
CASRPGQGDGYTF
TGCGCCAGCAGGCCGGGACAGGGGGATGGCTACACCTTC
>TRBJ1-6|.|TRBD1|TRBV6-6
CASSYAGGFDSPLHF
TGTGCCAGCAGTTACGCAGGGGGATTTGATTCACCCCTCCACTTT
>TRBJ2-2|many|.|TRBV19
CASSPNTGELFF
TGTGCCTCTAGCCCGAACACCGGGGAGCTGTTTTTT
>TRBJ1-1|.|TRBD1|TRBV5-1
CASVQGADAFF
TGCGCCAGCGTCCAGGGGGCGGATGCTTTCTTT
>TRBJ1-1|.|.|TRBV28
CASKLSGGNTEAFF
TGTGCCAGCAAGTTGTCGGGGGGTAACACTGAAGCTTTCTTT
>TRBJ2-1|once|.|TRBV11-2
CASSSYRDKSYNEQFF
TGTGCCAGCAGCTCCTACAGGGATAAGTCCTACAATGAGCAGTTCTTC
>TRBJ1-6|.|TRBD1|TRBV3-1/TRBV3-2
CASSQEGTASSYNSPLHF
TGTGCCAGCAGCCAAGAGGGGACAGCTAGCTCCTATAATTCACCCCTCCACTTT
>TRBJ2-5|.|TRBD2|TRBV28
CASSLIGLAGSETQYF
TGTGCCAGCAGCTTGATTGGACTAGCGGGGTCAGAGACCCAGTACTTC
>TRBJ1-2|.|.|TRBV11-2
CASSADVNYGYTF
TGTGCCAGCAGCGCGGATGTGAACTATGGCTACACCTTC
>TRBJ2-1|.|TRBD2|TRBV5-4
CASSLGGSHNNEQFF
TGTGCCAGCAGCTTGGGCGGGAGCCATAACAATGAGCAGTTCTTC
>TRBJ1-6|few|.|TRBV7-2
CASSLFGITVGSPLHF
TGTGCCAGCAGCTTATTCGGGATCACCGTAGGCTCACCCCTCCACTTT
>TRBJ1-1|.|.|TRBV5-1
CASRLERLNTEAFF
TGCGCCAGCAGGTTAGAGCGTTTGAACACTGAAGCTTTCTTT
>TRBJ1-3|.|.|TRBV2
CASGGSSGNTIYF
TGTGCCAGCGGTGGCAGTTCAGGGAACACCATATATTTT
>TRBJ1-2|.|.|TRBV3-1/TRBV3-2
CASSQGVESYGYTF
TGTGCCAGCAGCCAAGGGGTGGAGAGCTATGGCTACACCTTC
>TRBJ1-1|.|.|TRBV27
CASSLWQEAPEAFF
TGTGCCAGCAGTTTATGGCAGGAGGCCCCTGAAGCTTTCTTT
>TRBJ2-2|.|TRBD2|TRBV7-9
CASNAPRTSVNTGELFF
TGTGCCAGCAACGCCCCCAGGACTAGCGTGAACACCGGGGAGCTGTTTTTT
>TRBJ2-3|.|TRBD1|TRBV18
CASSLQGAYETDTQYF
TGTGCCAGCTCACTGCAGGGGGCATATGAGACAGATACGCAGTATTTT
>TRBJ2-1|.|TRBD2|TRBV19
CASSIEGLATNEQFF
TGTGCCAGTAGTATCGAGGGACTAGCGACCAATGAGCAGTTCTTC
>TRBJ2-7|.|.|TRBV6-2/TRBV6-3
CASSLRGARTAYEQYF
TGTGCCAGCAGTTTACGGGGGGCGAGAACCGCCTACGAGCAGTACTTC
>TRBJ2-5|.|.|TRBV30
CAWRLVNQETQYF
TGTGCCTGGAGACTGGTGAACCAAGAGACCCAGTACTTC
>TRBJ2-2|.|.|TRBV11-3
CASSLVQGGELFF
TGTGCCAGCAGCTTGGTGCAGGGCGGGGAGCTGTTTTTT